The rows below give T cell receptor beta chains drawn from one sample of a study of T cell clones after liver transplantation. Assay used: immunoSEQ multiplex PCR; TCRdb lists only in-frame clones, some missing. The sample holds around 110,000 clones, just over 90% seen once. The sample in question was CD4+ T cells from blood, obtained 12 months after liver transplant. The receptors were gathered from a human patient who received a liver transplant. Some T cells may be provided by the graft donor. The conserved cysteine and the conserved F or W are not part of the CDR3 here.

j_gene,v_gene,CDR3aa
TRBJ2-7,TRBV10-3,ATLTSSEQY
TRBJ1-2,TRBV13,ASGRGENYGYT
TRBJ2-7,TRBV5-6,ASSPERDRSYEQY
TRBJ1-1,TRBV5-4,ASSHEIPGTGPNTEAF
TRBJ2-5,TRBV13,ASSLTGWGVPSETQY
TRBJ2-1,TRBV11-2,ASSLDSWGSAHNEQF
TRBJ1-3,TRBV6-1,ATGKGTGGNTIY
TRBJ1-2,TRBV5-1,ASSRGATNYGYT
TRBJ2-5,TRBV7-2,ASSLPPGTSGLGETQY
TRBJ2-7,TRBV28,ASSLIEAQQY
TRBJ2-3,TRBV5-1,ASSYAGTDTQY
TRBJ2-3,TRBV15,ATSRVEDTQY
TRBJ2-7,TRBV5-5,ASSWDPGLAGVEQY
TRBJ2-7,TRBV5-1,ASSRHPGQLYEQY
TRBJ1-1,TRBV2,ASSEEGRDTEAF
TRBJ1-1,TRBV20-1,SAGVGTEAF
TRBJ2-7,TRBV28,ASSTNGQGGGEQY
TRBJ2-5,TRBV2,ATGFGEETQY
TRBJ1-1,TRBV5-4,ASSSNRGLTEAF
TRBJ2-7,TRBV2,ASKTDRGFDEQY
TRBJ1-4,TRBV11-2,ASSLGQGSVSDEKLF
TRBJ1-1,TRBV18,ASSPPSQGGTEAF
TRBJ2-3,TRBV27,ASSLYPPRGGITDTQY
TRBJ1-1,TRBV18,ASEPPGGTEAF
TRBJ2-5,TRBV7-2,ASSPPSGETQY
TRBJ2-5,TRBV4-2,ASSPRLAGGQETQY
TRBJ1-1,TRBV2,ASSSGQPNTEAF
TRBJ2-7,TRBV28,ATGPLKTTSYEQY
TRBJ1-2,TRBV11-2,ASSLDLGQGAYDGYT
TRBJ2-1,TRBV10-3,AISLAGNSYNEQF
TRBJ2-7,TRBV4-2,ASSQVRTSGRDEQY
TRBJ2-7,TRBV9,ASSVGLQAGYEQY
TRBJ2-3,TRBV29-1,SVVGGTSADTQY
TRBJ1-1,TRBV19,ASSPRGSLNTEAF
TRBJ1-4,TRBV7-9,ASSLASGKLF
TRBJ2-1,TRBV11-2,ASSPSGNEQF
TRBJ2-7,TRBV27,ASSLQGANYEQY
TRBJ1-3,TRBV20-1,SASSVGTIY
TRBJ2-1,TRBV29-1,SHRDSGDHEQF
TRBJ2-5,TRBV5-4,ASSFSGRGGVGETQY
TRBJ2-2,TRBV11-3,ASSNRVGGELF
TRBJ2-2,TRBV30,AHGQLNTGELF
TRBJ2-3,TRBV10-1,ASSESGGRAGDTQY
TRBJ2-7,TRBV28,ASSRVIYEQY
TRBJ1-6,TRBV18,ASSPGPMPSPLH
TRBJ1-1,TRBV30,AWSREPATEAF
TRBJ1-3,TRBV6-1,ASISTANSGNTIY
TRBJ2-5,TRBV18,ASSPPVGETQY
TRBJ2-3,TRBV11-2,ASSLEGLAGGVTDTQY
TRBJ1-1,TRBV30,AWSPGPMNTEAF
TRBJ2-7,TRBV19,ASSPRGGSYEQY
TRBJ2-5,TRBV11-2,ASSPGLSQETQY
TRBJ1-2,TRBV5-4,ASSLELERLNYGYT
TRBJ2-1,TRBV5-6,ASSLFGSNEQF